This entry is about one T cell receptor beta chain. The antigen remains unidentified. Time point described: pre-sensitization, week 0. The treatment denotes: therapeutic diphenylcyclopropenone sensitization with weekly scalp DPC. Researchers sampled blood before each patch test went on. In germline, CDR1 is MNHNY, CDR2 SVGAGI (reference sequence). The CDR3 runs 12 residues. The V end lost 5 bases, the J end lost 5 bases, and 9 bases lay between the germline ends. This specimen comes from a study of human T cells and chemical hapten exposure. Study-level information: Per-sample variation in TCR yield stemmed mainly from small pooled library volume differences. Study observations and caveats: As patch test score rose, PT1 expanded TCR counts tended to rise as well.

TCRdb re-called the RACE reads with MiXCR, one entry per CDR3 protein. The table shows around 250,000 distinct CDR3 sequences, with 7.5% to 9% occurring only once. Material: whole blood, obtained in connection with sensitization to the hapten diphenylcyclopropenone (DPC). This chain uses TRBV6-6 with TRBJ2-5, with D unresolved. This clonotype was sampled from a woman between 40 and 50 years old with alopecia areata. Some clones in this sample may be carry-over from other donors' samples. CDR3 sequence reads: CASSKTLETQYF. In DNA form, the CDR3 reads TGTGCCAGCAGTAAAACCTTGGAGACCCAGTACTTC.